The table lists the clone carrying this TCR beta chain with many counts. A second PCR, run for roughly 7 to 12 cycles, used a sample-barcoded 5' primer plus a J-beta primer mix. One entry per CDR3 protein results from TCRdb running MiXCR on the 5' RACE reads. The sample gives more than 900,000 distinct CDR3 sequences, about 28% of which show up once; roughly 10% is in the top ten. This specimen comes from a study of blood T cells in healthy people across ages. This CDR3 region has 15 residues. CDR1 is MNHEY and CDR2 is SVGAGI in the germline V gene. V gave up 4 bases and J gave up 9 bases; unmatched junction bases: 11. These data were likewise used in another study, on T cells of mothers and their children. From that second work: Slightly higher, non-significant overlap characterized related mother-child pairs relative to unrelated pairs.

The gene calls are TRBV6-5 and TRBJ1-2; 10 positions agree with TRBD1. This clonotype was sampled from a woman aged 40-49 years in good health. The sequencing sample was made of blood. The CDR3 sequence is CASSSPDRGKRSYTF. CDR3 in DNA: TGTGCCAGCAGTTCCCCGGACAGGGGGAAGAGGAGCTACACCTTC.